The sequence of this T cell receptor beta chain was determined in a study of blood T cell repertoires in COVID-19. Study as a whole: T cells, B-cell-depleted T cells, or PBMCs supplied cDNA or gDNA.

Germline values: CDR1 SGHAT, CDR2 FQNNGV. This CDR3 is 17 amino acids long. J was trimmed by 1 base and V by 3 bases; bases with no gene match: 8. The assay was immunoSEQ multiplex PCR, and TCRdb's table has in-frame clones only and misses some. The profile shows 250,000 to 350,000 clones, roughly four fifths of them singletons. The Seattle patients joined while their infection was active and were tracked longitudinally afterward. This TCR was sampled from a person aged 65 to 79 with COVID-19, enrolled during active disease. Sequencing input: peripheral blood. The chain recombines TRBV11-2 with TRBJ2-5; 10 bases are a match to TRBD1. The CDR3 DNA sequence: TGTGCCAGCAGCTTCAGGGCGGGACAGGGGTTCCAAGAGACCCAGTACTTC. Translating it yields CASSFRAGQGFQETQYF.